What follows are 20 T cell receptor beta chains derived from one specimen sequenced in a study of blood T cell repertoires in COVID-19. Sequenced by immunoSEQ multiplex PCR; TCRdb stores in-frame clones only, minus some. Of some 230,000 clones listed, just over 85% were seen once; the top ten hold about 2%. The material sequenced was peripheral blood. The receptors were gathered from a man aged 25 to 45 who had recovered from COVID-19.

This chain uses TRBV18 with TRBJ1-5; D not resolved. The V end was cut by 2 bases, the J end by 4 bases, with 12 bases between. CDR1 is KGHSH and CDR2 is LQKENI in the germline V gene. The CDR3 loop spans 15 amino acids. The CDR3 reads CASSPEGGRNQPQHF. The CDR3 DNA reads TGTGCCAGCTCACCAGAGGGTGGGAGAAATCAGCCCCAGCATTTT.

This chain links TRBV14 with TRBJ1-6, with D possibly matching TRBD1 (5 bases). Germline V lookup: CDR1 SGHDN, CDR2 FVKESK. Trimming cost V 4 bases and J 2 bases, with 9 bases left between them. CDR3 length: 15 amino acids. CDR3 region: CASSREGAYNSPLHF. The CDR3 region has the DNA TGTGCCAGCAGCCGGGAAGGGGCCTATAATTCACCCCTCCACTTT.

The rearrangement links TRBV7-9 to TRBJ1-2; D uncertain. Germline V gene lookup returns CDR1 SEHNR and CDR2 FQNEAQ (reference sequence). The CDR3 contains 12 residues. Trimming removed 5 bases from V and 8 bases from J, with 12 bases in between. Here the CDR3 reads CASSPAREGYTF. Here the CDR3 DNA reads TGTGCCAGCAGCCCCGCCCGGGAGGGCTACACCTTC.

The CDR3 sequence: CASSAGNRDQETQYF. The CDR3 bases are TGTGCCAGCAGCGCCGGGAATCGGGACCAAGAGACCCAGTACTTC. The rearrangement joins TRBV5-8 to TRBJ2-5, with a tentative D call TRBD2 (5 bases). This CDR3 is built from 15 residues. The V end was cut by 4 bases, the J end by 0 bases, with 13 bases between. CDR1 is SGHTS and CDR2 is YDEGEE in the germline V gene.

The chain is built from TRBV6-5 and TRBJ2-2; 7 nucleotides match TRBD2. CDR1 and CDR2 from the germline V gene are MNHEY and SVGAGI. The length of the CDR3 is 16 residues. The ends lost 4 bases at V and 8 bases at J; junction bases unmatched: 13. The CDR3 DNA reads as TGTGCCAGCAGTTCCCCTGGACTAGGCTCGCGAGGGGAGCTGTTTTTT. It yields the protein CASSSPGLGSRGELFF.

V and J are TRBV3-1 (or the pseudogene TRBV3-2) and TRBJ2-2; 8 bases are a match to TRBD2. The V segment lost 4 bases and the J segment 5 bases; nucleotides outside the gene matches: 12. The germline V gene encodes CDR1 LGHDT and CDR2 YNNKEL (reference sequence). This CDR3 spans 17 amino acids. The CDR3 loop is CASSLWSSGGGTGELFF. The DNA of the CDR3 is TGTGCCAGCAGCCTATGGTCCAGCGGGGGTGGGACCGGGGAGCTGTTTTTT.

This chain connects TRBV7-9 to TRBJ1-4; D is ambiguous. This CDR3 has 17 residues. CDR1 and CDR2 (germline): SEHNR, FQNEAQ (reference sequence). Trimming took off 6 bases at V and 0 bases at J, with 17 bases between the two ends. CDR3 sequence (DNA): TGTGCCAGCAGACAACTGGGTTGGGCGTCAACTAATGAAAAACTGTTTTTT. Protein: CASRQLGWASTNEKLFF.

The V call is TRBV6-4, the J call TRBJ2-3; D ambiguous. Looked up from germline, CDR1 is MRHNA and CDR2 is SNTAGT. The CDR3 has 14 amino acids. With 1 base removed from V and 1 base from J, the gap between germline ends came to 6 bases. In DNA, the CDR3 is TGTGCCAGCAGTGACTATGGAGGCACAGATACGCAGTATTTT. This sequence encodes CASSDYGGTDTQYF.

The V call is TRBV11-2, the J call TRBJ2-1, with 7 bases matching TRBD1. The J segment lost 4 bases and the V segment lost 2 bases, leaving 5 bases of the junction unmatched. Germline CDR1 reads SGHAT; CDR2 reads FQNNGV. This CDR3 comprises 15 residues. CDR3 residues: CASSLQRQGYNEQFF. DNA of the CDR3: TGTGCCAGCAGCTTACAAAGACAGGGTTACAATGAGCAGTTCTTC.

This clone has more than one count but fewer than ten. The CDR3 coding sequence is TGCGCCAGCAGCTTGGGAGAACACAACGTCCCCGCGGATAATTCACCCCTCCACTTT. Translated: CASSLGEHNVPADNSPLHF. V is TRBV5-1 and J is TRBJ1-6; D is unresolved. V shed 0 bases and J shed 5 bases, with 21 bases lying between them. The CDR3 is 19 residues long. Germline-derived CDR1 and CDR2 are SGHRS and YFSETQ. Filled out from reference TRBV5-1 and TRBJ1-6, the complete variable domain reads KAGVTQTPRYLIKTRGQQVTLSCSPISGHRSVSWYQQTPGQGLQFLFEYFSETQRNKGNFPGRFSGRQFSNSRSEMNVSTLELGDSALYLCASSLGEHNVPADNSPLHFGNGTRLTVT.

The V and J genes are TRBV10-2 and TRBJ2-1, with TRBD2 identical over 15 bases. The germline gives CDR1 WSHSY, CDR2 SAAADI. The CDR3 is 16 amino acids. V shed 8 bases, J shed 4 bases, and the junction held 6 bases outside the gene matches. CDR3 bases: TGCGCCAGCGCCGGGACTAGCGGGGGGCAATACAATGAGCAGTTCTTC. Its translation: CASAGTSGGQYNEQFF.

The chain uses TRBV11-2 and TRBJ2-7; 7 bases are shared with TRBD1. Per the germline V gene, CDR1 is SGHAT and CDR2 is FQNNGV. CDR3 length equals 14 residues. V shed 3 bases, J shed 0 bases, and the junction held 2 bases outside the gene matches. CDR3 coding DNA: TGTGCCAGCAGCTTCGGGACAGACTCCTACGAGCAGTACTTC. It specifies CASSFGTDSYEQYF.

CDR3 sequence reads: CASSVGSSHNGELFF. The DNA for the CDR3 is TGTGCCAGCAGCGTAGGCTCTTCCCACAACGGGGAGCTGTTTTTT. This sequence joins TRBV9 and TRBJ2-2, with unresolved D. CDR1 and CDR2 from the germline V gene are SGDLS and YYNGEE. The CDR3 loop spans 15 amino acids. Trimming left V 0 bases short and J 7 bases short, with 13 bases between. The variable domain in full, with the rest retrieved from reference TRBV9 and TRBJ2-2, is DSGVTQTPKHLITATGQRVTLRCSPRSGDLSVYWYQQSLDQGLQFLIQYYNGEERAKGNILERFSAQQFPDLHSELNLSSLELGDSALYFCASSVGSSHNGELFFGEGSRLTVL.

The V call is TRBV5-1, the J call TRBJ2-7, with 9 bases aligning to TRBD2. Germline V CDR1 and CDR2: SGHRS, YFSETQ. The CDR3 covers 15 residues. Trimming took 4 bases from V and 5 from J; bases not matched to a gene: 10. DNA of the CDR3: TGCGCCAGCAGCACGGCGGGGGGGCCTTGGGACGAGCAGTACTTC. It yields the protein CASSTAGGPWDEQYF.

Remarks on this clone: At one end, the junction sequence differs from germline, possibly due to a read error. The rearrangement joins TRBV12-3 or TRBV12-4 to TRBJ2-7; D is undetermined. This CDR3 has 11 amino acids. The CDR3 DNA follows: TGTGCCAGCAGCGCCTCCTACGGGCAGTACTTC. Protein sequence: CASSASYGQYF.

The chain couples TRBV4-1 to TRBJ2-7, with 7 bases matching TRBD2. The V gene end was trimmed by 0 bases and the J gene end by 6 bases; junction bases not matched to a gene: 5. This CDR3 has 14 amino acids. Germline CDR1 reads MGHRA; CDR2 reads YSYEKL. CDR3 sequence (DNA): TGCGCCAGCAGCCAAGATGGGGGGGGAAGCGAGCAGTACTTC. Protein: CASSQDGGGSEQYF.

The rearrangement uses TRBV24-1 and TRBJ1-5; no firm D call. The length of the CDR3 is 13 residues. V was shortened by 7 bases and J by 1 base, with 7 bases between the two germline ends. The germline V gene encodes CDR1 KGHDR and CDR2 SFDVKD. The CDR3 loop reads CATSFMSNQPQHF. The CDR3 coding sequence is TGTGCCACCAGCTTTATGAGCAATCAGCCCCAGCATTTT.

CDR3 DNA: TGTGCCAGCAGCGCAGGTTACTCTGGAAACACCATATATTTT. This sequence encodes CASSAGYSGNTIYF. The V and J genes are TRBV2 and TRBJ1-3, with D uncertain. Germline loops: CDR1 SNHLY, CDR2 FYNNEI. Trimming removed 6 bases from V and 0 bases from J, with 9 bases in between. The CDR3 runs 14 residues.

The rearrangement joins TRBV24-1 to TRBJ1-2; no definite D call. This CDR3 comprises 12 residues. Germline assignment: CDR1 KGHDR and CDR2 SFDVKD. Trimming took 5 bases from V and 3 from J, leaving 6 bases between them. CDR3 sequence reads: CATSAGDYGYTF. The DNA for the CDR3 is TGTGCCACCAGTGCAGGTGACTATGGCTACACCTTC.

This clone has just a few counts. The V call is TRBV20-1, the J call TRBJ2-2, with D hard to call. V lost 3 bases, J lost 2 bases, and 13 bases lay in between. CDR3 length equals 15 residues. CDR1 and CDR2 from the germline V gene are DFQATT and SNEGSKA (reference sequence). In DNA, the CDR3 is TGCAGTGCTAGTCGTAGCACCGCTAACACCGGGGAGCTGTTTTTT. This sequence encodes CSASRSTANTGELFF.